The clone carrying this T cell receptor (beta chain) appeared once. The antigen is unknown. The source of the sample is a study of cytomegalovirus exposure and HLA in healthy donors. Study-wide findings and caveats: The majority of TCR sequences were rare, yet some public TCRs appeared in many donors.

Using immunoSEQ multiplex PCR, the repertoire was profiled, and TCRdb retains in-frame clones only, with some absent. Here the sample spans about 400,000 clones, roughly 90% being singletons. J lost 1 base, V lost 3 bases, and 2 bases had no gene match. Germline assignment: CDR1 MGHDK and CDR2 SYGVNS. The CDR3 sequence is 16 residues long. The sequenced material came from PBMCs. The chain carries TRBV25-1 and TRBJ2-2, with TRBD2 identical over 10 bases. The clonotype was recovered from a woman aged 18-29 years in good health and CMV-seronegative. The CDR3: CASSEWTSGNTGELFF. The DNA of the CDR3 is TGTGCCAGCAGTGAGTGGACTAGCGGGAACACCGGGGAGCTGTTTTTT.